The 17 T cell receptor beta chains given below trace back to one sample, sequenced in a study of blood T cell repertoires in COVID-19. TCRdb's table, derived via immunoSEQ multiplex PCR, lists solely in-frame clones and lacks some. The sample holds about 210,000 clones; 84% are singletons and the top ten take under 10%. Sample: peripheral blood. The receptors stem from a woman aged 80 or over with COVID-19, enrolled during active disease.

The chain uses TRBV6-5 and TRBJ2-2; 7 bases are a match to TRBD1. There are 15 residues in the CDR3. From germline, CDR1 is MNHEY and CDR2 SVGAGI. With V trimmed by 2 bases and J by 4 bases, 4 bases remained unmatched. CDR3 protein: CASSYPPGGTGELFF. In DNA form, the CDR3 reads TGTGCCAGCAGTTACCCGCCAGGGGGCACCGGGGAGCTGTTTTTT.

The chain is built from TRBV5-1 and TRBJ1-3, with D perhaps TRBD1 (5 bases). The germline CDR1 and CDR2 sequences are SGHRS and YFSETQ. V lost 0 bases to trimming and J lost 3 bases, with 13 bases between them. This CDR3 spans 16 amino acids. The CDR3 DNA is TGCGCCAGCAGCTTGGACAGGTTGGAAAATGGAAACACCATATATTTT. Translated, it gives CASSLDRLENGNTIYF.

This clone is a singleton in its sample. V usage is TRBV7-2 and J usage is TRBJ2-1; 11 bases are shared with TRBD2. V dropped 6 bases and J dropped 2; count of bases not matched to a gene: 3. The germline V gene has CDR1 SGHTA and CDR2 FQGNSA. There are 15 residues in the CDR3. The CDR3 region is CASSPSGGPYNEQFF. The DNA of the CDR3 is TGTGCCAGCAGTCCTAGCGGGGGGCCCTACAATGAGCAGTTCTTC.

This chain joins TRBV6-6 and TRBJ2-3, with 10 positions matching TRBD2. V lost 0 bases, J lost 6 bases, and 6 bases stayed unmatched. CDR1 is MNHNY, CDR2 SVGAGI, per germline (reference sequence). The CDR3 length is 16 residues. The CDR3 coding sequence is TGTGCCAGCAGTTACTCTATAGCGGGAGGATCGGATACGCAGTATTTT. Translating it yields CASSYSIAGGSDTQYF.

The chain recombines TRBV7-9 with TRBJ2-2; the match to TRBD2 covers 13 bases. The CDR3 length is 16 residues. V gave up 5 bases and J gave up 7 bases; unmatched junction bases: 7. Germline V gene sequence: CDR1 SEHNR, CDR2 FQNEAQ (reference sequence). CDR3 coding DNA: TGTGCCAGCAGCCCCGGACTAGCGGGGGTGGTCGGGGAGCTGTTTTTT. As protein: CASSPGLAGVVGELFF.

V usage is TRBV5-8 and J usage is TRBJ2-3, with D possibly matching TRBD1 (5 bases). V shed 5 bases and J shed 2 bases, with 12 bases lying between them. The CDR3 is 14 amino acids. The germline V gene has CDR1 SGHTS and CDR2 YDEGEE. Written as DNA, the CDR3 is TGTGCCAGCAGGGGGCCCTTGTCCACAGATACGCAGTATTTT. Translating it yields CASRGPLSTDTQYF.

This clone appeared a single time. The CDR3 reads CASSPGDSLESPLHF. As DNA, the CDR3 is TGCGCCAGCAGCCCTGGGGACAGCCTTGAATCACCCCTCCACTTT. The gene calls are TRBV5-1 and TRBJ1-6, with 7 bases fitting TRBD1. The V gene end was trimmed by 4 bases and the J gene end by 10 bases; junction bases not matched to a gene: 11. Germline loops: CDR1 SGHRS, CDR2 YFSETQ. The CDR3 has 15 amino acids. Filled out from reference TRBV5-1 and TRBJ1-6, the complete variable domain reads KAGVTQTPRYLIKTRGQQVTLSCSPISGHRSVSWYQQTPGQGLQFLFEYFSETQRNKGNFPGRFSGRQFSNSRSEMNVSTLELGDSALYLCASSPGDSLESPLHFGNGTRLTVT.

This clone was picked up a small number of times. The chain combines TRBV15 with TRBJ1-4; D is uncertain. Germline lookup yields CDR1 LNHNV and CDR2 YYDKDF (reference sequence). V was clipped by 3 bases and J by 8 bases, with 16 bases between them. This CDR3 has 15 residues. CDR3 sequence (DNA): TGTGCCACCAGCAGGTCCAGTGGGCCCGGCGAAAAACTGTTTTTT. As protein: CATSRSSGPGEKLFF. The full variable domain, in which reference TRBV15 and TRBJ1-4 provide the parts outside the CDR3, is DAMVIQNPRYQVTQFGKPVTLSCSQTLNHNVMYWYQQKSSQAPKLLFHYYDKDFNNEADTPDNFQSRRPNTSFCFLDIRSPGLGDTAMYLCATSRSSGPGEKLFFGSGTQLSVL.

The CDR3 sequence: CATSESGGFEKLFF. CDR3 sequence (DNA): TGTGCCACCAGTGAATCAGGGGGCTTTGAAAAACTGTTTTTT. The genes are TRBV24-1 and TRBJ1-4; 8 nucleotides line up with TRBD1. This CDR3 region has 14 residues. J gave up 7 bases and V 4 bases, and 4 bases lay outside the gene matches. From germline, CDR1 is KGHDR and CDR2 SFDVKD.

DNA for the CDR3: TGCGCCAGCAACTCTGGGGGGGGAGGTTACGAGCAGTACTTC. This translates into CASNSGGGGYEQYF. V gene TRBV5-1 combines with J gene TRBJ2-7, with 7 nucleotides matching TRBD2. Looked up from germline, CDR1 is SGHRS and CDR2 is YFSETQ. Losses at the gene ends were 6 bases for V and 4 bases for J; bases not matched to a gene: 10. This CDR3 spans 14 amino acids.

A note on this clone: The same CDR3 is also encoded by other DNA sequences in this sample. V is TRBV11-2 and J is TRBJ2-7, with a weak D call TRBD1 (5 bases). The CDR3 has 14 amino acids. Trimming stripped 0 bases from V and 2 bases from J, with 8 bases between. CDR1 SGHAT and CDR2 FQNNGV come from the germline V gene. Here the CDR3 DNA reads TGTGCCAGCAGCTTAGACAGGGCCACCTACGAGCAGTACTTC. It yields the protein CASSLDRATYEQYF.

The chain uses TRBV29-1 and TRBJ1-2, with 10 bases that match TRBD1. The CDR3 is 12 residues long. V gave up 6 bases and J gave up 6 bases; unmatched junction bases: 4. CDR1 and CDR2 from the germline V gene are SQVTM and ANQGSEA. The CDR3 DNA sequence: TGCAGCGTCGAGACAGGGGGCAATGGCTACACCTTC. This sequence encodes CSVETGGNGYTF.

This chain joins TRBV5-1 and TRBJ1-2, with a tentative D call TRBD1 (5 bases). CDR3 length equals 13 residues. Germline-derived CDR1 and CDR2 are SGHRS and YFSETQ. The V and J ends lost 4 bases and 4 bases respectively, with 11 bases between them. The CDR3 nucleotides are TGCGCCAGCAGCCCAGACAGCTTCTATGGCTACACCTTC. This sequence encodes CASSPDSFYGYTF. The variable domain in full, completed from reference TRBV5-1 and TRBJ1-2, reads KAGVTQTPRYLIKTRGQQVTLSCSPISGHRSVSWYQQTPGQGLQFLFEYFSETQRNKGNFPGRFSGRQFSNSRSEMNVSTLELGDSALYLCASSPDSFYGYTFGSGTRLTVV.

The CDR3 loop reads CASSLGGVGEQFF. CDR3 nucleotide sequence: TGTGCCAGCAGCTTAGGGGGGGTCGGTGAGCAGTTCTTC. This chain joins TRBV7-3 and TRBJ2-1; TRBD2 matches 7 bases. From germline, CDR1 is SGHTA and CDR2 FQGTGA. The CDR3 is made up of 13 amino acids. V was pared by 2 bases and J by 9 bases, with 4 bases of the junction left unmatched.

The V call is TRBV13, the J call TRBJ1-6; the D gene is possibly TRBD1 (6 bases). CDR1 is PRHDT, CDR2 FYEKMQ, per germline (reference sequence). This CDR3 contains 17 residues. V gave up 0 bases and J gave up 6 bases, with 15 bases separating them. The CDR3 DNA reads as TGTGCCAGCAGCTTAGGCACATCCAGGGGCCGTAATTCACCCCTCCACTTT. This gives the protein CASSLGTSRGRNSPLHF.

The V gene is TRBV10-2, the J gene TRBJ2-2; TRBD2 might be the D (7 bases). Germline V gene lookup returns CDR1 WSHSY and CDR2 SAAADI. CDR3 length: 14 residues. Trimming left V 6 bases short and J 5 bases short, with 13 bases between. The CDR3 spells CASRAGQGTGELFF. The CDR3 DNA reads TGCGCCAGCAGAGCGGGACAAGGGACCGGGGAGCTGTTTTTT.

This clone showed up just a few times. CDR3 bases: TGTGCCAGCTCACCACGGTACCAACAGGGCGGCACTGAAGCTTTCTTT. This gives the protein CASSPRYQQGGTEAFF. The V and J genes are TRBV18 and TRBJ1-1; maybe TRBD1 (6 bases). V shed 1 base and J shed 4 bases, with 16 bases lying between them. This CDR3 is 16 amino acids long. Germline V gives CDR1 KGHSH, CDR2 LQKENI. The full variable domain, with the rest looked up from reference TRBV18 and TRBJ1-1, is NAGVMQNPRHLVRRRGQEARLRCSPMKGHSHVYWYRQLPEEGLKFMVYLQKENIIDESGMPKERFSAEFPKEGPSILRIQQVVRGDSAAYFCASSPRYQQGGTEAFFGQGTRLTVV.